The rows below give T cell receptor beta chains drawn from one sample of a study of T cell changes during pregnancy in multiple sclerosis. Libraries were prepared by immunoSEQ multiplex PCR; TCRdb keeps only in-frame clonotypes and omits some of them. The sample has fewer than 140,000 clones, roughly 92% seen once. The input for sequencing was peripheral blood, taken after pregnancy. All receptors come from a female donor with multiple sclerosis, enrolled in a pregnancy study. Both conserved end residues are part of each CDR3. The order of the fields is J gene, V gene, clone size, CDR3 protein. Not all rows give a size; the values are once, few, many and, for expanded clones, a class.

TRBJ1-1 TRBV19 NA CASSIGRFTEAFF
TRBJ1-4 TRBV19 NA CASQRGGSDNEKLFF
TRBJ2-3 TRBV10-3 NA CAISDPRRSSTRGTDTQYF
TRBJ2-2 TRBV6-1 NA CASSYRGLSTGELFF
TRBJ1-5 TRBV2 NA CASRGGNQPQHF
TRBJ1-4 TRBV19 NA CASSRMELGEKLFF
TRBJ1-1 TRBV4-2 NA CASTAGLLNTEAFF
TRBJ2-2 TRBV5-1 NA CASSSQGNLNTGELFF
TRBJ1-4 TRBV5-4 NA CASSFGTGNEKLFF
TRBJ2-1 TRBV11-2 NA CASSRSSGLYNEQFF
TRBJ1-1 TRBV29-1 NA CSVVQASNTEAFF
TRBJ2-7 TRBV6-5 once CASSPRGAKTYEQYF
TRBJ2-3 TRBV6-1 NA CASGGRGQADTQYF
TRBJ2-7 TRBV6-6 NA CASRERERAEQYF
TRBJ1-1 TRBV19 NA CAHGTGQNTEAFF
TRBJ2-5 TRBV30 NA CAWYRRGKTQYF
TRBJ2-2 TRBV7-6 NA CASSPRLAGGTGELFF
TRBJ1-5 TRBV6-1 NA CASSLQNQPQHF
TRBJ1-1 TRBV7-6 few CASSPQGGTEAFF
TRBJ1-2 TRBV5-6 NA CASSYGREGYGYTF
TRBJ2-5 TRBV11-2 NA CASGARGAGFRGETQYF
TRBJ2-5 TRBV9 NA CASNRGQETQYF
TRBJ2-7 TRBV10-3 NA CAISRGGLEQYF
TRBJ2-7 TRBV28 few CASSLNGAMDILQYF
TRBJ2-2 TRBV28 NA CASSAAVAGGTGELFF
TRBJ1-2 TRBV5-1 few CASSLNRGGGYTF
TRBJ1-5 TRBV19 NA CASSIPSGKGNQPQHF
TRBJ1-1 TRBV7-9 NA CASSSGDRATFF
TRBJ1-1 TRBV18 NA CASSFSTGDTEAFF
TRBJ2-2 TRBV6-6 NA CASSRDRRGSGELFF
TRBJ2-1 TRBV5-4 NA CASSLAGQVFVQFF
TRBJ1-1 TRBV19 NA CASSIDPGMNTEAFF
TRBJ2-6 TRBV6-5 once CASSYGSSGANVLTF
TRBJ2-3 TRBV21-1 NA CASSIVDGTSVCSTDTQYF
TRBJ1-6 TRBV30 NA CAWTPPPSGRGSPLHF
TRBJ2-2 TRBV9 NA CASSVAFTGELFF
TRBJ2-5 TRBV27 NA CASSQWTGEETQYF
TRBJ2-7 TRBV5-1 NA CASSLELARYEQYF
TRBJ1-1 TRBV28 NA CASSFTGYTEAFF
TRBJ2-2 TRBV5-1 NA CASSDTLNTGELFF
TRBJ2-7 TRBV5-1 NA CASAVSRDRVYEQYF
TRBJ2-4 TRBV27 NA CASSTAEGDIQYF
TRBJ1-5 TRBV6-1 NA CASSGDRDLSPQHF
TRBJ1-1 TRBV5-1 once CASSLAWGTTDGEAFF
TRBJ1-1 TRBV19 few CASSHPQGYTEAFF
TRBJ1-5 TRBV1 NA CTSSQDRPGGTRGQPQHF
TRBJ1-1 TRBV6-5 few CASSWGPEAFF
TRBJ1-2 TRBV6-1 NA CASSGSGQGASYGYTF
TRBJ1-1 TRBV6-1 NA CASSEIPDRRAFF
TRBJ1-2 TRBV4-2 NA CASSQRSGQGYGYTF